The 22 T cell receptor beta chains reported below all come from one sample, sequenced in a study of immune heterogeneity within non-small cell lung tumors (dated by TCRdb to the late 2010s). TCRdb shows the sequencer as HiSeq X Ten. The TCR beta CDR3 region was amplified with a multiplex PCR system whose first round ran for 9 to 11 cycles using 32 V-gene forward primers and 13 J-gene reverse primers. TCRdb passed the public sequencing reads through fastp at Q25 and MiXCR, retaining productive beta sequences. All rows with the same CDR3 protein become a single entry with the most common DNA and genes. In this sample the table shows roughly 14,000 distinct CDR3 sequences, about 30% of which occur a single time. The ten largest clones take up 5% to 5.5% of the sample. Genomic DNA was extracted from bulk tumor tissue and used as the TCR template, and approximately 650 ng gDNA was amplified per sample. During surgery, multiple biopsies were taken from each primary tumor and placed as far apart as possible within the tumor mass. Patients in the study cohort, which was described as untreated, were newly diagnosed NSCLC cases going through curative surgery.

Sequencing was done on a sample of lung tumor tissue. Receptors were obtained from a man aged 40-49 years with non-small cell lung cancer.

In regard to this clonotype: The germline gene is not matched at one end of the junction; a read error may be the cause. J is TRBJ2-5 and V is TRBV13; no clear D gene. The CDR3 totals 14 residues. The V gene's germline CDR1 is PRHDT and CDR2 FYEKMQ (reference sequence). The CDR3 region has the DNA TGTTCCAGCAGCTTAAATAGGAGAGTGGAGACCCAGTACTTC. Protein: CSSSLNRRVETQYF.

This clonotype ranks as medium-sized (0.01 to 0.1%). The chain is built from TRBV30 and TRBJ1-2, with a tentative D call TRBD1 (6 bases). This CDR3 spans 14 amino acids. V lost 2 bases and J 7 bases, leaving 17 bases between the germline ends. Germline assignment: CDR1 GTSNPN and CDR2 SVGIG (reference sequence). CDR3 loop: CAWSSATGIGGYTF. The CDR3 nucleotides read TGTGCCTGGAGTTCGGCCACAGGGATCGGTGGCTACACCTTC.

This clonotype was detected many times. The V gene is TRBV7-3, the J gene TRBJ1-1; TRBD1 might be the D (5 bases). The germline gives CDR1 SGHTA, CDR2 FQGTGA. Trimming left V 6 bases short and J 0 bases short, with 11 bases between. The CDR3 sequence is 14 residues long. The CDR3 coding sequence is TGTGCCAGCAGGAGGGGTCCGCTGAACACTGAAGCTTTCTTT. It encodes CASRRGPLNTEAFF.

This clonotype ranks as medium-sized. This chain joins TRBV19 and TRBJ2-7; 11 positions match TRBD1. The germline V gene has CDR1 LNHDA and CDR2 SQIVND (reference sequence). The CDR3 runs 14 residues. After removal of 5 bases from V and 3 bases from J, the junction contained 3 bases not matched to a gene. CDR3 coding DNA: TGTGCCAGTAGTGCGGGACAGGGGGGCTACGAGCAGTACTTC. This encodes CASSAGQGGYEQYF.

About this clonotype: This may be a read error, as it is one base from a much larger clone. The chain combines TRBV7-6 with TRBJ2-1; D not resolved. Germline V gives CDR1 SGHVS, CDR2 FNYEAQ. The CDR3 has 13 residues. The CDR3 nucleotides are TGTGCCAGCAGCCCCCCGAGCAGAAATGAGCAGCTCTTC. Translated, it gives CASSPPSRNEQLF.

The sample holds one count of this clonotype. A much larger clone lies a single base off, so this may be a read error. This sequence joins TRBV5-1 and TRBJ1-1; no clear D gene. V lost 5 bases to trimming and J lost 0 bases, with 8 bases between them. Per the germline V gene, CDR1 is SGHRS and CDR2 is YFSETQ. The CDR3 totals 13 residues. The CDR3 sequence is CASRGAVNTEAFF. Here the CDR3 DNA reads TGCGCCAGCAGGGGCGCAGTGAACACTGAAGCTTTCTTT.

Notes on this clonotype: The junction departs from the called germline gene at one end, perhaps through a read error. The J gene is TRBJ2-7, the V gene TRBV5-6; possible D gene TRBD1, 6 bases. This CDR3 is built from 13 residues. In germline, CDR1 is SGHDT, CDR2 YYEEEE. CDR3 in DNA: TGTGCCGGCAGCTTGTTGACAGGCTACGAGCAGTACTTC. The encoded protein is CAGSLLTGYEQYF.

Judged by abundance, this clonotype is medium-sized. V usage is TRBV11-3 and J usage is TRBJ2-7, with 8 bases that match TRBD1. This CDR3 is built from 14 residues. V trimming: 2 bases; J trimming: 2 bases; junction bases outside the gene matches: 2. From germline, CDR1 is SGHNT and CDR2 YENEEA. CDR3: CASSLTGGPYEQYF. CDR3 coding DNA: TGTGCCAGCAGCTTAACAGGGGGACCCTACGAGCAGTACTTC. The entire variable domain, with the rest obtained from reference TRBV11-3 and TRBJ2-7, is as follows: EAGVVQSPRYKIIEKKQPVAFWCNPISGHNTLYWYLQNLGQGPELLIRYENEEAVDDSQLPKDRFSAERLKGVDSTLKIQPAELGDSAVYLCASSLTGGPYEQYFGPGTRLTVT.

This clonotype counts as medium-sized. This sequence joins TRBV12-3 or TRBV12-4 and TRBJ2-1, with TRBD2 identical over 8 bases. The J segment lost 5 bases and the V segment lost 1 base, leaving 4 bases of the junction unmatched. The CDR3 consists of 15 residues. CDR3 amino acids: CASSLGVAGNNEQFF. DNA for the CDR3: TGTGCCAGCAGTTTAGGCGTAGCGGGAAACAATGAGCAGTTCTTC.

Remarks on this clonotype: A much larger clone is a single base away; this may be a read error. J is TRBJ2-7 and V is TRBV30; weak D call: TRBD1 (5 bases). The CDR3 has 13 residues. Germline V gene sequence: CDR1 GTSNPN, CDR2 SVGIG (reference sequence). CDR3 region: CAWSVATAYEEYF. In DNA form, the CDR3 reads TGTGCCTGGAGTGTTGCGACAGCCTACGAGGAGTACTTC.

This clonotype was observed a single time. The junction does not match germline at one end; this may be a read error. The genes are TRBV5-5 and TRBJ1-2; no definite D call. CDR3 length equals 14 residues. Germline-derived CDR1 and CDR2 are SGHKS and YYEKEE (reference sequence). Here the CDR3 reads CASSLFLDVGGYTF. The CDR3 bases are TGTGCCAGTAGCTTATTTCTTGACGTCGGAGGCTACACCTTC.

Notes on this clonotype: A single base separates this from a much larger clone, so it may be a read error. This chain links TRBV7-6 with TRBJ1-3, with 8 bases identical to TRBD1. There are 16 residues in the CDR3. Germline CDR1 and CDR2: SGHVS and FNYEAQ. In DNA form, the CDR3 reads TGTGCCAGCAGCTCCAGGGGGCAATTGGCTGGAAACAACATATATTTT. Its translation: CASSSRGQLAGNNIYF.

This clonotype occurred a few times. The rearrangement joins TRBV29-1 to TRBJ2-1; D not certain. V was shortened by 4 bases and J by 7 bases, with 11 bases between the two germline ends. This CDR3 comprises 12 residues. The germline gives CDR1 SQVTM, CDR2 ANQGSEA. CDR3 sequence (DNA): TGCAGCGTTGGCAGCATGGGGAATGAGCAGTTCTTC. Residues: CSVGSMGNEQFF.

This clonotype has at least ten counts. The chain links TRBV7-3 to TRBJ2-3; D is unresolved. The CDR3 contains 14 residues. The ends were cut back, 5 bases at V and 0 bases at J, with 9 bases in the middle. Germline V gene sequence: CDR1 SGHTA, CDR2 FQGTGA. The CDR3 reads CASSQSRSTDTQYF. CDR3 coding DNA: TGTGCCAGCAGCCAGAGTAGAAGCACAGATACGCAGTATTTT.

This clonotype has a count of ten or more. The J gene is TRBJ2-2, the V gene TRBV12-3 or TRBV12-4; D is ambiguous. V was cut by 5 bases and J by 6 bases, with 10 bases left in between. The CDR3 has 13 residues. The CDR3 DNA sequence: TGTGCCAGCAGTCCCCCCCGGCCCGGGGAGCTGTTTTTT. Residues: CASSPPRPGELFF.

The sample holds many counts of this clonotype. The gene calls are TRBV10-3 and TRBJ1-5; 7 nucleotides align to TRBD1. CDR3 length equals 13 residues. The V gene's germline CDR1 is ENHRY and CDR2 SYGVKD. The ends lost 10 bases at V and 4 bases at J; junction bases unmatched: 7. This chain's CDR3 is CATWTGQNQPQHF. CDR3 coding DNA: TGTGCCACCTGGACAGGTCAAAATCAGCCCCAGCATTTT.

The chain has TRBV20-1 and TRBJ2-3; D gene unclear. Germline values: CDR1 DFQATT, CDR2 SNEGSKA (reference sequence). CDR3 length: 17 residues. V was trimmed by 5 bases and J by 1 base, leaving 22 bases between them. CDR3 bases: TGCAGTGCTGTGGACCGGCGGTGGGCGGAGCGCACAGATACGCAGTATTTT. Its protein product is CSAVDRRWAERTDTQYF.

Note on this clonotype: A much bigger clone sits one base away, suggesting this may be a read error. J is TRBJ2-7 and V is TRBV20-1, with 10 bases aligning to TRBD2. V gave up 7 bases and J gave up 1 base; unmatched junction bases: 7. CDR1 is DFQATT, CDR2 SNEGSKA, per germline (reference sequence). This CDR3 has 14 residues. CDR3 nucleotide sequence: TGCAGTGATAGCAGCGGGAGGGCTTCCTACGAGCAGTACTTC. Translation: CSDSSGRASYEQYF.

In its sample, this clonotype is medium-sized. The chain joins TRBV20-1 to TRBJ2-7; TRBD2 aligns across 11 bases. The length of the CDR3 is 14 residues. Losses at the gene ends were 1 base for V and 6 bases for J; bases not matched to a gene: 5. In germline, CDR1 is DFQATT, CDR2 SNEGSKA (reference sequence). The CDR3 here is CSARGLAGTREQYF. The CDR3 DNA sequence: TGCAGTGCTAGAGGACTAGCGGGAACACGCGAGCAGTACTTC.

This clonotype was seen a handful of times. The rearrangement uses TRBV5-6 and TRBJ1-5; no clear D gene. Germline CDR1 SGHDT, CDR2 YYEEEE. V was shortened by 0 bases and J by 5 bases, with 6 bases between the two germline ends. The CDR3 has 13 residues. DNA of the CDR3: TGTGCCAGCAGCTTGGGAGGTTATCAGCCCCAGCATTTT. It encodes CASSLGGYQPQHF.

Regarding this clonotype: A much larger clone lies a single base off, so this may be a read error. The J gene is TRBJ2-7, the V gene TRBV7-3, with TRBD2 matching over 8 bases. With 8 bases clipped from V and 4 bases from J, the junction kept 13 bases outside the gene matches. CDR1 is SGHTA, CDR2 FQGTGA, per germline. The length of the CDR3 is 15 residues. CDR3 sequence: CASGPRPSGFYEQYF. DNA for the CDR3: TGTGCCAGCGGCCCACGGCCTAGCGGGTTTTACGAGCAGTACTTC.

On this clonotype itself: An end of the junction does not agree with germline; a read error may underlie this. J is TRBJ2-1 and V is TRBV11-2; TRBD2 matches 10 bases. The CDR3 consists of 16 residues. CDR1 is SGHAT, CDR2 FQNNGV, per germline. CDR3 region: CASSLRVAGGRNGQFF. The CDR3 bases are TGTGCCAGCAGCTTAAGGGTAGCGGGAGGTCGGAATGGGCAGTTCTTC. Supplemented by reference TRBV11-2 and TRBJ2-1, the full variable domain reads EAGVAQSPRYKIIEKRQSVAFWCNPISGHATLYWYQQILGQGPKLLIQFQNNGVVDDSQLPKDRFSAERLKGVDSTLKIQPAKLEDSAVYLCASSLRVAGGRNGQFFGPGTRLTVL.